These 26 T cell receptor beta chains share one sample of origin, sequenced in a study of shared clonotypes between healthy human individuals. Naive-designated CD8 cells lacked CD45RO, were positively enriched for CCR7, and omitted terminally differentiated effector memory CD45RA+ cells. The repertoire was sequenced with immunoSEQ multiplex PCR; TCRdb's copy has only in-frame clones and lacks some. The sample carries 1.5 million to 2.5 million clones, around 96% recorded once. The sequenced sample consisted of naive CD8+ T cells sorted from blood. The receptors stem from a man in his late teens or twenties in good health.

CDR3 coding DNA: TGTGCCAGCAGCCTTACCTTTGCTGGGGTCAAAGAGACCCAGTACTTC. Amino acids: CASSLTFAGVKETQYF. The chain combines TRBV5-6 with TRBJ2-5; D is uncertain. V was cut by 4 bases and J by 3 bases, with 19 bases left in between. Germline V gene lookup returns CDR1 SGHDT and CDR2 YYEEEE. There are 16 residues in the CDR3.

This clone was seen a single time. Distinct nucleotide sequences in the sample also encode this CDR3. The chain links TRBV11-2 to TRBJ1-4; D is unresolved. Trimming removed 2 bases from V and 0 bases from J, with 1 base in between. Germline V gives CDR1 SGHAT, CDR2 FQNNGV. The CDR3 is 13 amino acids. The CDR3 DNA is TGTGCCAGCAGCTTATCAACTAATGAAAAACTGTTTTTT. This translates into CASSLSTNEKLFF.

DNA of the CDR3: TGCGCCTCGCCTACGACCTATGGCTACACCTTC. Translation: CASPTTYGYTF. The rearrangement joins TRBV23-1 to TRBJ1-2; D unclear. TRBV23-1 is flagged as an ORF with uncertain function. V lost 11 bases to trimming and J lost 4 bases, with 11 bases between them. The CDR3 extends over 11 amino acids.

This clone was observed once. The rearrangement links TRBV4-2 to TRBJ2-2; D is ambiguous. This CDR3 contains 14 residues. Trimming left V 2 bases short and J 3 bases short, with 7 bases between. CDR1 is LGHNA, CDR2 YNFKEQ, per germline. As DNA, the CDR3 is TGTGCCAGCAGCCAACGACTGGACACCGGGGAGCTGTTTTTT. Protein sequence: CASSQRLDTGELFF.

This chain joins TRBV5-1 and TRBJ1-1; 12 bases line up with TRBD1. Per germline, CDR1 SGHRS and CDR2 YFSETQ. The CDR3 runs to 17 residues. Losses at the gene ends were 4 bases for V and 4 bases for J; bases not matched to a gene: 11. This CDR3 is CASSDPGTGGQFTEAFF. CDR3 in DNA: TGCGCCAGCAGCGATCCCGGGACAGGGGGCCAATTCACTGAAGCTTTCTTT.

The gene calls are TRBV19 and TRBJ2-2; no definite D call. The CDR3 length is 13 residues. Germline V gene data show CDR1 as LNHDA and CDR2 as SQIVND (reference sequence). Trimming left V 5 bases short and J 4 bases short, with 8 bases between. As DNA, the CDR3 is TGTGCCAGTAGTTTGTCGGTCACCGGGGAGCTGTTTTTT. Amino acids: CASSLSVTGELFF. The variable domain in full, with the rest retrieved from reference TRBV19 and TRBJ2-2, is DGGITQSPKYLFRKEGQNVTLSCEQNLNHDAMYWYRQDPGQGLRLIYYSQIVNDFQKGDIAEGYSVSREKKESFPLTVTSAQKNPTAFYLCASSLSVTGELFFGEGSRLTVL.

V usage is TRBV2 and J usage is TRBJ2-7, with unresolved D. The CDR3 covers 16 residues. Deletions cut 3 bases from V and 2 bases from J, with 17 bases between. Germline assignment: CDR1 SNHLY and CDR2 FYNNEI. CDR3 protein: CASSDHPSFLTYEQYF. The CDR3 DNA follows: TGTGCCAGCAGTGACCATCCTAGTTTCCTTACCTACGAGCAGTACTTC.

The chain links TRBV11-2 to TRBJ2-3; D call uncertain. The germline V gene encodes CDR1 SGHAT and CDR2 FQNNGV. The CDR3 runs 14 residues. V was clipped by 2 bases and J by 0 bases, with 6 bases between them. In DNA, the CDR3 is TGTGCCAGCAGCTTAATGGGCAGCACAGATACGCAGTATTTT. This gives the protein CASSLMGSTDTQYF. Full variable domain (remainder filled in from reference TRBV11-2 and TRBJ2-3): EAGVAQSPRYKIIEKRQSVAFWCNPISGHATLYWYQQILGQGPKLLIQFQNNGVVDDSQLPKDRFSAERLKGVDSTLKIQPAKLEDSAVYLCASSLMGSTDTQYFGPGTRLTVL.

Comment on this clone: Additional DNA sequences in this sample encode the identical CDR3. The CDR3 DNA reads as TGTGCCAGCAGTTATGGGGAAAACTATGGCTACACCTTC. Its translation: CASSYGENYGYTF. The chain couples TRBV6-5 to TRBJ1-2, with D uncertain. The germline V and J ends were trimmed by 3 bases and 2 bases, with 7 bases remaining between them. The germline V gene has CDR1 MNHEY and CDR2 SVGAGI. The CDR3 is 13 amino acids.

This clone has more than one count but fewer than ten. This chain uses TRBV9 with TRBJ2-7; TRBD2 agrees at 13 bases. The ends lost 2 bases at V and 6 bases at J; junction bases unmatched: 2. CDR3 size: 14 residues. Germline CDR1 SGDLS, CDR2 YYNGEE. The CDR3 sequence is CASSVGLAGAEQYF. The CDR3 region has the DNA TGTGCCAGCAGCGTTGGACTAGCGGGAGCCGAGCAGTACTTC. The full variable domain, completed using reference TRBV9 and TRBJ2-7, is DSGVTQTPKHLITATGQRVTLRCSPRSGDLSVYWYQQSLDQGLQFLIQYYNGEERAKGNILERFSAQQFPDLHSELNLSSLELGDSALYFCASSVGLAGAEQYFGPGTRLTVT.

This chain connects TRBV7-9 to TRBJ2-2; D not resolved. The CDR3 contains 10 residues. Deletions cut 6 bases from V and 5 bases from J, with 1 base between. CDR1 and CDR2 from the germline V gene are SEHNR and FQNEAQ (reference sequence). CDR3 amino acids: CASRTGELFF. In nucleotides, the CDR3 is TGTGCCAGCAGGACCGGGGAGCTGTTTTTT.

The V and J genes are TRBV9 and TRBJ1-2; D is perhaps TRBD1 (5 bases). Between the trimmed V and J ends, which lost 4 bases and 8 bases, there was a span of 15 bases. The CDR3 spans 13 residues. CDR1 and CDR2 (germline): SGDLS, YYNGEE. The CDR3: CASSSGGFGGYTF. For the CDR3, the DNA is TGTGCCAGCAGCTCCGGGGGTTTTGGAGGCTACACCTTC.

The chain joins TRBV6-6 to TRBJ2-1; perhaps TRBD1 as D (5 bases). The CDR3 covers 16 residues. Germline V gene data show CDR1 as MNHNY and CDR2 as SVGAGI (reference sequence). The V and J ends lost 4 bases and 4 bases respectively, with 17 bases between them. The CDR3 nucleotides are TGTGCCAGCAGTTGGGGCCTGGCGGAGTTATACAATGAGCAGTTCTTC. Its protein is CASSWGLAELYNEQFF.

This CDR3 is CASSLPPGSYNSPLHF. In DNA, the CDR3 is TGTGCCAGCAGTTTACCCCCGGGCTCCTATAATTCACCCCTCCACTTT. V is TRBV28 and J is TRBJ1-6; D call uncertain. Germline CDR1 reads MDHEN; CDR2 reads SYDVKM. V shed 2 bases and J shed 0 bases, with 8 bases lying between them. The CDR3 totals 16 residues. Complete variable domain (other parts from reference TRBV28 and TRBJ1-6): DVKVTQSSRYLVKRTGEKVFLECVQDMDHENMFWYRQDPGLGLRLIYFSYDVKMKEKGDIPEGYSVSREKKERFSLILESASTNQTSMYLCASSLPPGSYNSPLHFGNGTRLTVT.

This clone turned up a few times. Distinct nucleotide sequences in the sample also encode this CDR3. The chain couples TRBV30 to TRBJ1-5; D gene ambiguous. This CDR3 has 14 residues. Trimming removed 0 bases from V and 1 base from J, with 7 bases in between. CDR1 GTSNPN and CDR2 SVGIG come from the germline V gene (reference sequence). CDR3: CAWSVGQSNQPQHF. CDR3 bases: TGTGCCTGGAGTGTTGGGCAGAGCAATCAGCCCCAGCATTTT.

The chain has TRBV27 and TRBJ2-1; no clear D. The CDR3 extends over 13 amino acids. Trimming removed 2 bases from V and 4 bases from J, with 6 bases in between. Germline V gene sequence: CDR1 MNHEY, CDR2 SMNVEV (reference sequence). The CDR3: CASSLRSYNEQFF. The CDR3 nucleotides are TGTGCCAGCAGTTTACGGAGTTACAATGAGCAGTTCTTC.

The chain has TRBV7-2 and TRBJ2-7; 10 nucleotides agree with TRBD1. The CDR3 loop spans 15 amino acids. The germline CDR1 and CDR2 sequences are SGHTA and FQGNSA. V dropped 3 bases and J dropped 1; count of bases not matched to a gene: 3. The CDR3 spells CASSLGQGLSYEQYF. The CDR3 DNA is TGTGCCAGCAGCTTGGGACAGGGGCTATCCTACGAGCAGTACTTC.

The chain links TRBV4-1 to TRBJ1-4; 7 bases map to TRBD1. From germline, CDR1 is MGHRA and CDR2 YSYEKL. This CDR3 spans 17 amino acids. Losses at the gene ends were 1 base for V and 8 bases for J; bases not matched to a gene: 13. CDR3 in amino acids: CASSQGGKGASGEKLFF. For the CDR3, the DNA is TGCGCCAGCAGCCAAGGCGGGAAGGGGGCTTCAGGGGAAAAACTGTTTTTT.

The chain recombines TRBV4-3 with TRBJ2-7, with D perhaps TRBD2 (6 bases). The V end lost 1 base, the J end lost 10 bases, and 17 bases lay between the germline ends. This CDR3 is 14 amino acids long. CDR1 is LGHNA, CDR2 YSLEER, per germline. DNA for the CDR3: TGCGCCAGCAGCCAAGGGCTAATGTGGGGGGAACAGTACTTC. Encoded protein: CASSQGLMWGEQYF.

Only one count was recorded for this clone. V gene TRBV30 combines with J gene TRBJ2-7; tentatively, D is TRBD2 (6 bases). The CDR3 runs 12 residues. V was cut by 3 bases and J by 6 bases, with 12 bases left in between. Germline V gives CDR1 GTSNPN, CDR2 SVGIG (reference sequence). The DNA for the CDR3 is TGTGCCTGGAGACAGGAGGGTATCGAGCAGTACTTC. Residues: CAWRQEGIEQYF.

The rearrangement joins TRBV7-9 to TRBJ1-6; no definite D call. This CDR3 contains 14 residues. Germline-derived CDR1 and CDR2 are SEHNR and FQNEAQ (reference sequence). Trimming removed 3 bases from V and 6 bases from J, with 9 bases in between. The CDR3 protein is CASSFGDSNSPLHF. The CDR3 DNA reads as TGTGCCAGCAGCTTTGGTGATTCTAATTCACCCCTCCACTTT.

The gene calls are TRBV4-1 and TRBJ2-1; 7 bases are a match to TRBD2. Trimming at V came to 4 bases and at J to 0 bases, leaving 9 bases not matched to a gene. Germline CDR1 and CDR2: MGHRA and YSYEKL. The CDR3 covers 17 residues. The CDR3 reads CASSPLAGRSSYNEQFF. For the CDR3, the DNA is TGCGCCAGCAGCCCGTTAGCGGGTCGGTCCTCCTACAATGAGCAGTTCTTC.

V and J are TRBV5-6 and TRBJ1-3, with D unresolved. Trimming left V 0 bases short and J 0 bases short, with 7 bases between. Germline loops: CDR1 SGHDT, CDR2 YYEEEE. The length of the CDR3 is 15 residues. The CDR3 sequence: CASSLDRVSGNTIYF. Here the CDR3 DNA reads TGTGCCAGCAGCTTGGACCGAGTCTCTGGAAACACCATATATTTT.

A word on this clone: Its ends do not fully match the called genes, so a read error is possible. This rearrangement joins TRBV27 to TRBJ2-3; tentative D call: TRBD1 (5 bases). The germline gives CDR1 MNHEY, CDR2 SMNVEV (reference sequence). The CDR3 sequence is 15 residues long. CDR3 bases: TGTGCCAGCAGTCCAGGGTCTGCAAACACAGATACGCAATATTTT. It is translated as CASSPGSANTDTQYF.

CDR3 nucleotides: TGCGCCAGCAGCCCGCCGTACTTGTCCTACGAGCAGTACTTC. Its protein product is CASSPPYLSYEQYF. This chain connects TRBV5-1 to TRBJ2-7; D not resolved. The CDR3 is made up of 14 amino acids. CDR1 SGHRS and CDR2 YFSETQ come from the germline V gene. With 4 bases removed from V and 1 base from J, the gap between germline ends came to 12 bases.

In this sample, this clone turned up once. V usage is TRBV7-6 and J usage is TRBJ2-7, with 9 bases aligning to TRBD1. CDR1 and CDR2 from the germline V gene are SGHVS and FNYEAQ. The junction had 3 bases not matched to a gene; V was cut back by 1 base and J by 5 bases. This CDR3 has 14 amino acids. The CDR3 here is CASSLGQGDHEQYF. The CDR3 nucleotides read TGTGCCAGCAGCTTAGGACAGGGGGACCACGAGCAGTACTTC.